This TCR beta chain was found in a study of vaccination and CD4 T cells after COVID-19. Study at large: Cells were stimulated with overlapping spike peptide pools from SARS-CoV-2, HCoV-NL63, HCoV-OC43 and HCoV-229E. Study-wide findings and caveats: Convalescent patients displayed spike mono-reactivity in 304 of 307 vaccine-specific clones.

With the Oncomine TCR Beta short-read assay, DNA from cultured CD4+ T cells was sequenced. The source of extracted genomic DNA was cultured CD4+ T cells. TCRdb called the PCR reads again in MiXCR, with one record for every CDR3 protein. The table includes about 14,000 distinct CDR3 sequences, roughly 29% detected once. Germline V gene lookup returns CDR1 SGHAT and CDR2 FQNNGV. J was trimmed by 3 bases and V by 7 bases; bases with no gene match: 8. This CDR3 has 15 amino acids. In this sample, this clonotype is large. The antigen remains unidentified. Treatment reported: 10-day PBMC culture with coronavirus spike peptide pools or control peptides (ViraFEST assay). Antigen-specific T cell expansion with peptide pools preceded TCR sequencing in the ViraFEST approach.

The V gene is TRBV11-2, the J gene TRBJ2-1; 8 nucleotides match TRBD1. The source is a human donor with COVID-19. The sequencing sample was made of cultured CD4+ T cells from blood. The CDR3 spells CASTQGQGYYNEQFF. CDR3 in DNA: TGTGCCAGCACCCAAGGACAGGGTTACTACAATGAGCAGTTCTTC.